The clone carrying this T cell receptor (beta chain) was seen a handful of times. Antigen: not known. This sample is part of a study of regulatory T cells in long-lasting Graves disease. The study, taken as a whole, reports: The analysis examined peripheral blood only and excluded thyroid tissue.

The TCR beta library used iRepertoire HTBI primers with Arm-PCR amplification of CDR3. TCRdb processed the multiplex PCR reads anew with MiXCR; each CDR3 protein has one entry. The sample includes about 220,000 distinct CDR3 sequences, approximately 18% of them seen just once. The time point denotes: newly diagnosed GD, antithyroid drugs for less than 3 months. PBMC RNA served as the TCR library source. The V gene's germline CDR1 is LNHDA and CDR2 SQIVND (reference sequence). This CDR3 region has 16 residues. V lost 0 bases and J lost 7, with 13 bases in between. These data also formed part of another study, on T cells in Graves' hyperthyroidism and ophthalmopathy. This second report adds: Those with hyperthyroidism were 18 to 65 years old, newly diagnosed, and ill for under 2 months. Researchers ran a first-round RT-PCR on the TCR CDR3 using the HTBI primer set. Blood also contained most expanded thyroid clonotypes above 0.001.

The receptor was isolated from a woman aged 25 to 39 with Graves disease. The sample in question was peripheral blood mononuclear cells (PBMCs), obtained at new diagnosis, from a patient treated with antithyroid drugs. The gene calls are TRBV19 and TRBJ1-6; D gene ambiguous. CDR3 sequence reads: CASSIEARGRNSPLHF. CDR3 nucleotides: TGTGCCAGTAGTATAGAGGCACGGGGAAGGAATTCACCCCTCCACTTT. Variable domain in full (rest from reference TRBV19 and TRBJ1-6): DGGITQSPKYLFRKEGQNVTLSCEQNLNHDAMYWYRQDPGQGLRLIYYSQIVNDFQKGDIAEGYSVSREKKESFPLTVTSAQKNPTAFYLCASSIEARGRNSPLHFGNGTRLTVT.